These T cell receptor beta chains were read from a single sample in a study of PD-1 blockade in mismatch repair-deficient tumors. Sequencing was performed with immunoSEQ multiplex PCR; in TCRdb, only in-frame clones are kept and a portion is missing. The sample has some 84,000 clones, over 75% seen once. Specimen: peripheral blood, collected 12 weeks after starting pembrolizumab. The source is an adult with mismatch repair-deficient cancer. CDR3s include the opening cysteine and the closing phenylalanine or tryptophan. The D gene is left open where the match is weak. The size of a clone is reported for some rows only, either as once, few or many, or as a class for expanded clones.

j_gene: TRBJ2-7
v_gene: TRBV4-2
d_gene: -
abundance: -
CDR3aa: CASSQTGTPTYEQYF
CDR3nt: TGTGCCAGCAGCCAAACCGGGACACCTACCTACGAGCAGTACTTC

j_gene: TRBJ1-2
v_gene: TRBV27
d_gene: -
abundance: -
CDR3aa: CASNPRHPSQGYGYTF
CDR3nt: TGTGCCAGCAACCCACGACACCCTTCCCAGGGGTATGGCTACACCTTC

j_gene: TRBJ2-1
v_gene: TRBV4-3
d_gene: -
abundance: -
CDR3aa: CASSPGHSRANEQFF
CDR3nt: TGCGCCAGCAGCCCCGGACATAGTAGGGCCAATGAGCAGTTCTTC

j_gene: TRBJ2-6
v_gene: TRBV4-3
d_gene: TRBD1
abundance: -
CDR3aa: CASSQDLDRGSSGANVLTF
CDR3nt: TGCGCCAGCAGCCAAGATTTGGACAGGGGATCCTCTGGGGCCAACGTCCTGACTTTC

j_gene: TRBJ1-2
v_gene: TRBV19
d_gene: -
abundance: -
CDR3aa: CAVGDAMGYGYTF
CDR3nt: TGTGCCGTAGGGGACGCCATGGGGTATGGCTACACCTTC

j_gene: TRBJ2-1
v_gene: TRBV6-6
d_gene: -
abundance: few
CDR3aa: CASSAEGEQFF
CDR3nt: TGTGCCAGCAGTGCGGAGGGTGAGCAGTTCTTC

j_gene: TRBJ1-4
v_gene: TRBV19
d_gene: -
abundance: -
CDR3aa: CASSIGLGTNEKLFF
CDR3nt: TGTGCCAGTAGTATTGGTCTCGGGACAAATGAAAAACTGTTTTTT

j_gene: TRBJ2-7
v_gene: TRBV6-4
d_gene: TRBD1
abundance: -
CDR3aa: CASSPGSGGVYEQYF
CDR3nt: TGTGCCAGCAGCCCCGGATCAGGGGGTGTTTACGAGCAGTACTTC

j_gene: TRBJ2-1
v_gene: TRBV7-2
d_gene: -
abundance: once
CDR3aa: CASSPSAHYNEQFF
CDR3nt: TGTGCCAGCAGCCCTAGCGCACACTACAATGAGCAGTTCTTC

j_gene: TRBJ1-3
v_gene: TRBV6-5
d_gene: TRBD1
abundance: once
CDR3aa: CASSGGGNTIYF
CDR3nt: TGTGCCAGCAGCGGAGGGGGCAACACCATATATTTT

j_gene: TRBJ1-5
v_gene: TRBV9
d_gene: -
abundance: -
CDR3aa: CASSVDLGSNQPQHF
CDR3nt: TGTGCCAGCAGCGTAGACCTAGGGAGCAATCAGCCCCAGCATTTT

j_gene: TRBJ2-5
v_gene: TRBV6-5
d_gene: TRBD1
abundance: -
CDR3aa: CASSYSPGGRETQYF
CDR3nt: TGTGCCAGCAGTTACTCTCCAGGGGGCCGGGAGACCCAGTACTTC

j_gene: TRBJ2-1
v_gene: TRBV7-9
d_gene: TRBD2
abundance: -
CDR3aa: CASSLGLANFYNEQFF
CDR3nt: TGTGCCAGCAGCTTGGGACTAGCGAATTTCTACAATGAGCAGTTCTTC

j_gene: TRBJ2-3
v_gene: TRBV5-1
d_gene: -
abundance: -
CDR3aa: CASSARDSSSTDTQYF
CDR3nt: TGCGCCAGCAGCGCACGGGACTCCTCTAGCACAGATACGCAGTATTTT

j_gene: TRBJ1-1
v_gene: TRBV18
d_gene: TRBD1
abundance: -
CDR3aa: CASSDQRQGDEAFF
CDR3nt: TGTGCCAGCTCCGATCAGCGACAGGGTGATGAAGCTTTCTTT

j_gene: TRBJ2-5
v_gene: TRBV7-7
d_gene: -
abundance: -
CDR3aa: CASSGTSETQYF
CDR3nt: TGTGCTAGCAGCGGAACCTCGGAGACCCAGTACTTC

j_gene: TRBJ2-3
v_gene: TRBV27
d_gene: -
abundance: -
CDR3aa: CASSLSPGLTSTDTQYF
CDR3nt: TGTGCCAGCAGCTTATCTCCCGGACTCACTAGCACAGATACGCAGTATTTT